The clone carrying this TCR beta chain appeared once. CDR1 is SGHRS and CDR2 is YFSETQ in the germline V gene. This CDR3 contains 14 residues. V was clipped by 3 bases and J by 5 bases; unmatched bases: 1. The data derive from a study of blood T cell repertoires in COVID-19. Overall study: Spain, Italy and the United States supplied samples that represented acute and convalescent COVID-19.

Original methodology: The authors estimated nucleated cell counts from reference gene primer amplification. Assay used: immunoSEQ multiplex PCR; TCRdb lists only in-frame clones, some missing. V and J calls and clone size are as listed in that table; D and trimming were resolved from the DNA. Among about 220,000 clones listed, 75% to 85% were seen once. The sequence came from a man aged 50 or older with active or convalescent COVID-19. V and J are TRBV5-1 and TRBJ1-4; 10 bases fit TRBD1. What was sequenced was peripheral blood. DNA of the CDR3: TGCGCCAGCAGCTCGGGACAGGGGAATGAAAAACTGTTTTTT. Its protein is CASSSGQGNEKLFF.